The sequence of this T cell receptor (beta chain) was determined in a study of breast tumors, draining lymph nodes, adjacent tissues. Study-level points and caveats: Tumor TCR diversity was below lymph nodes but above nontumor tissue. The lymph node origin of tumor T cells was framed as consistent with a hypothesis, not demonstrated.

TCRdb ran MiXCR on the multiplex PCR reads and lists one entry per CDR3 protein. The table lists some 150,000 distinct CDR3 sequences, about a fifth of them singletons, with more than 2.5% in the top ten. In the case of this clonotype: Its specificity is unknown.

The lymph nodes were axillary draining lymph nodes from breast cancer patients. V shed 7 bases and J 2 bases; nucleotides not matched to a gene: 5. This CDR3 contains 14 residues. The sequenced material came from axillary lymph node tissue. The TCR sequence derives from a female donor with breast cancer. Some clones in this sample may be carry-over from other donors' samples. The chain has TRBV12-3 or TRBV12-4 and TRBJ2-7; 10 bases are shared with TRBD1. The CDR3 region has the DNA TGTGCCAGCACACCGGGACAGGGGACCTACGAGCAGTACTTC. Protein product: CASTPGQGTYEQYF.